The source of this T cell receptor beta chain is a study of cytomegalovirus exposure and HLA in healthy donors. The CDR3 is 13 amino acids. Germline CDR1 SEHNR, CDR2 FQNEAQ (reference sequence). PCR primers comprised 60 Vbeta and 13 Jbeta primers. Sequencing was performed with immunoSEQ multiplex PCR; in TCRdb, only in-frame clones are kept and a portion is missing. The sample shows fewer than 350,000 clones, 85% to 90% of them seen only once. Of note for this clone: The junction departs from germline at one end; a sequencing error may be responsible.

The origin of this receptor is a woman aged 18-35 years in good health and CMV-seronegative. The sequenced material came from PBMCs. The genes are TRBV7-9 and TRBJ2-5; maybe TRBD2 (7 bases). In DNA form, the CDR3 reads TGTTCCAGCACCAGAGGGGGAGGGGAGACCCAGTACTTC. This codes for CSSTRGGGETQYF.